The rows below give T cell receptor beta chains drawn from one sample of a study of response to subunit inactivated influenza vaccine. TCRdb passed the RT-PCR reads through MiXCR, listing each CDR3 protein once. The sample has fewer than 700,000 distinct CDR3 sequences; 13% are singletons. The sequencing used PBMCs from blood, collected 40 to 50 days after vaccination. Every receptor here comes from a man aged 50 or older who received an inactivated influenza vaccine. The CDR3 runs from the conserved cysteine through the conserved F or W. A D gene is named only where the DNA matches it firmly. Not all rows give a size; the values are once, few, many and, for expanded clones, a class.

d_call	clone_size	v_call	j_call	cdr3_nt	cdr3_aa
TRBD2	few	TRBV20-1	TRBJ2-7	TGCAGTGCTACCTCCTCCGGGAGGATCTACGAGCAGTACTTC	CSATSSGRIYEQYF
-	-	TRBV20-1	TRBJ2-1	TGCAGTGCCCCCTGGACGGGACTCCTCTACAATGAGCAGTTCTTC	CSAPWTGLLYNEQFF
TRBD1	-	TRBV12-3/TRBV12-4	TRBJ2-7	TGTGCCAGCAGTTTGGGGGACAGTGTTTACGAGCAGTACTTC	CASSLGDSVYEQYF
TRBD1	few	TRBV6-1	TRBJ1-5	TGTGCCAGCAGTCGACGGACAGGGGTTCAGCCCCAGCATTTT	CASSRRTGVQPQHF
-	-	TRBV7-9	TRBJ2-1	TGTGCCAGCAACTTACTTGACAATGAGCAGTTCTTC	CASNLLDNEQFF
-	-	TRBV12-3/TRBV12-4	TRBJ1-1	TGTGCCAGCAGTTTCCAGGGGCAAGCCACTGAAGCTTTCTTT	CASSFQGQATEAFF
-	many	TRBV5-1	TRBJ2-5	TGCGCCAGCAGCCTGATAGGGGCTGAGACCCAGTACTTC	CASSLIGAETQYF
-	few	TRBV29-1	TRBJ1-5	TGCAGCGTTGGGGGGGAGAGCAATCAGCCCCAGCATTTT	CSVGGESNQPQHF
TRBD2	once	TRBV9	TRBJ2-2	TGTGCCAGCAGCGGAGCGGGAGCTTTCACCGGGGAGCTGTTTTTT	CASSGAGAFTGELFF
-	many	TRBV12-3/TRBV12-4	TRBJ1-1	TGTGCCAGCAGTTTCTTTGGTACGCGAGGCACTGAAGCTTTCTTT	CASSFFGTRGTEAFF
TRBD2	-	TRBV5-1	TRBJ2-3	TGCGCCAGCAGCCCGAAACTAACTAGCGGGGGGATCGATACGCAGTATTTT	CASSPKLTSGGIDTQYF
-	-	TRBV20-1	TRBJ2-7	TGCAGTGCCCAACCTCCAAAAAACTTCTACGAGCAGTACTTC	CSAQPPKNFYEQYF
-	-	TRBV15	TRBJ2-1	TGTGCCACCAGCACCCCGGACACTGCCGCCTACAATGAGCAGTTCTTC	CATSTPDTAAYNEQFF
-	-	TRBV28	TRBJ1-2	TGTGCCAGCAGTTTAGGTGAAGGAGGCTACACCTTC	CASSLGEGGYTF
-	-	TRBV18	TRBJ2-2	TGTGCCAGCTCACCTCTGCCAGGGGCGAACACCGGGGAGCTGTTTTTT	CASSPLPGANTGELFF
-	few	TRBV2	TRBJ2-2	TGTGCCAGCAGTGAAGGGGGACCAAACACCGGGGAGCTGTTTTTT	CASSEGGPNTGELFF
-	-	TRBV7-2	TRBJ1-4	TGTGCCAGCAGCTCTCCTTCGGAAGGGTTCGGAAAACTGTTTTTT	CASSSPSEGFGKLFF
TRBD1	few	TRBV5-5	TRBJ2-7	TGTGCCAGCAGCAAAGGACAGGGCGAGCAGTACTTC	CASSKGQGEQYF
-	-	TRBV3-1	TRBJ2-7	TGTGCCAGCAGCCAAGGGGCGGAGGCTGAGCAGTACTTC	CASSQGAEAEQYF
-	-	TRBV10-3	TRBJ2-2	TGTGCCATCAGGTCCGGGACCGAGAACACCGGGGAGCTGTTTTTT	CAIRSGTENTGELFF
-	few	TRBV7-2	TRBJ2-1	TGTGCCAGCAGCTTATCCCAGGGCTACAATGAGCAGTTCTTC	CASSLSQGYNEQFF
-	-	TRBV9	TRBJ2-1	TGTGCCAGCAGCCCCCACATGGCGTCGATACCGTCCAATGAGCAGTTCTTC	CASSPHMASIPSNEQFF
TRBD1	few	TRBV28	TRBJ2-1	TGTGCCAGCAGTGTACCGGGACAGGGGTGGAATGAGCAGTTCTTC	CASSVPGQGWNEQFF
TRBD2	-	TRBV18	TRBJ2-7	TGTGCCAGCTCATACCCGGGACTAGCGGGAGGGCCCTCTAGGTACGAGCAGTACTTC	CASSYPGLAGGPSRYEQYF
TRBD1	many	TRBV7-9	TRBJ2-7	TGTGCCAGCAGCCCACCCGGGACAGAAGGCGAGCAGTACTTC	CASSPPGTEGEQYF
TRBD2	-	TRBV4-2	TRBJ2-3	TGTGCCAGCAGCCAAGATAGGAGGCTTCACGGGGGGATCACAGATACGCAGTATTTT	CASSQDRRLHGGITDTQYF
-	few	TRBV9	TRBJ1-1	TGTGCCAGCAGCACCCTGGGAATAGGCAGGGCGAACACTGAAGCTTTCTTT	CASSTLGIGRANTEAFF
-	many	TRBV6-2/TRBV6-3	TRBJ2-2	TGTGCCAGCAGCCGCCTGACAGTACTCGGGGAGCTGTTTTTT	CASSRLTVLGELFF
TRBD2	-	TRBV27	TRBJ2-1	TGTGCCAGCAGTTTCCTAGCGGGGGGGAACCATGGTTACAATGAGCAGTTCTTC	CASSFLAGGNHGYNEQFF
-	many	TRBV3-1	TRBJ2-7	TGTGCCAGCAGCCAAGTCCATCGGGGATTTACCTACGAGCAGTACTTC	CASSQVHRGFTYEQYF
TRBD1	-	TRBV20-1	TRBJ2-7	TGCAGTGCTAAGCAGACAGGGATCTCCTACGAGCAGTACTTC	CSAKQTGISYEQYF
TRBD1	many	TRBV28	TRBJ1-4	TGTGCCAGCGCAACAGGGGTTATAGGTGAAAAACTGTTTTTT	CASATGVIGEKLFF
-	-	TRBV5-5	TRBJ2-7	TGTGCCAGCAGTCGAGGGCAGGGAGGCGGCTACGAGCAGTACTTC	CASSRGQGGGYEQYF
-	-	TRBV2	TRBJ1-2	TGTGCCAGCAGTGGAAAACAGGGTCACTATGGCTACACCTTC	CASSGKQGHYGYTF
-	many	TRBV7-6	TRBJ2-3	TGTGCCAGCAGCTCGTCAGTAAGCACAGATACGCAGTATTTT	CASSSSVSTDTQYF
-	few	TRBV11-2	TRBJ2-7	TGTGCCAGCAGCTTAGTTGGGGGCCCTGGTTACGAGCAGTACTTC	CASSLVGGPGYEQYF
TRBD2	many	TRBV5-6	TRBJ2-1	TGTGCCAGCAGCTTGACTAGCGGGGGGGAGTTCTTC	CASSLTSGGEFF
-	few	TRBV28	TRBJ2-1	TGTGCCAGCAGTTTGGTACTAGACTTTCACAATGAGCAGTTCTTC	CASSLVLDFHNEQFF
TRBD1	few	TRBV5-1	TRBJ2-5	TGCGCCAGCAGCTTCCGGGACAGTCAAGAGACCCAGTACTTC	CASSFRDSQETQYF
-	few	TRBV21-1	TRBJ2-7	TGTGCCAAAATCCGGGACAACTCCTACGAGCAGTACTTC	CAKIRDNSYEQYF